These 27 T cell receptor beta chains originate from one sample sequenced in a study of tumor and adjacent non-tumor tissue in lung cancer. TCRbeta libraries were built with three rounds of nested PCR, modified from ARM-PCR. From the multiplex PCR reads, TCRdb called clonotypes with MiXCR, one entry per CDR3 protein. The sample shows approximately 120,000 distinct CDR3 sequences, approximately 82% of them seen only once. This sample's RNA came from whole unsorted tissue. The sample was lung tumor tissue. These receptors were collected from a woman aged 55-70 years with non-small cell lung cancer.

V and J are TRBV6-1 and TRBJ2-1; 7 bases line up with TRBD2. The V segment lost 7 bases and the J segment 4 bases; nucleotides outside the gene matches: 10. Germline V gives CDR1 MNHNS, CDR2 SASEGT. This CDR3 comprises 15 residues. For the CDR3, the DNA is TGTGCCAGCAACTTAGTCGGGGGGAGATACAATGAGCAGTTCTTC. Its translation: CASNLVGGRYNEQFF.

By frequency in the sample, this clonotype is medium-sized. The rearrangement joins TRBV6-1 to TRBJ1-4; a possible D gene is TRBD1 (5 bases). The germline gives CDR1 MNHNS, CDR2 SASEGT. V gave up 5 bases and J gave up 3 bases, with 16 bases separating them. CDR3 length: 16 residues. CDR3 coding DNA: TGTGCCAGCAGTTCGGCGGGGGAGCAGGCTAATGAAAAACTGTTTTTT. Its protein product is CASSSAGEQANEKLFF.

A note on this clonotype: Sequence at one end of the junction differs from germline and may be a read error. The rearrangement links TRBV6-2 or TRBV6-3 to TRBJ2-7, with D possibly TRBD1 on 6 matching bases. The germline gives CDR1 MNHEY, CDR2 SVGEGT. The CDR3 loop spans 13 amino acids. The CDR3 DNA reads TGTGCCAGCAGTAGACAGGAATACTACAAGCAATACTTC. This sequence encodes CASSRQEYYKQYF.

The gene calls are TRBV4-2 and TRBJ2-7; D unclear. In germline, CDR1 is LGHNA, CDR2 YNFKEQ. The V and J ends lost 4 bases and 3 bases respectively, with 16 bases between them. The CDR3 totals 15 residues. The CDR3, as DNA: TGTGCCAGCAGCCCCTCCTACAGTCAAAACTACGAGCAGTACTTC. Its protein is CASSPSYSQNYEQYF.

Comment on this clonotype: A much larger clone lies one base from this, so it may be a read error. CDR3 amino acids: CSAIDRGGRSKNIQYF. As DNA, the CDR3 is TGCAGTGCCATAGACAGGGGAGGTCGATCCAAAAACATTCAGTACTTC. V and J are TRBV20-1 and TRBJ2-4, with 8 bases fitting TRBD1. Germline assignment: CDR1 DFQATT and CDR2 SNEGSKA (reference sequence). The CDR3 is made up of 16 amino acids. The trim removed 6 bases at V and 2 bases at J, leaving 12 bases unmatched.

A word on this clonotype: Compared with germline, one end of the junction differs, possibly owing to a read error. The chain combines TRBV11-3 with TRBJ2-1; no reliable D call. The CDR3 has 14 amino acids. Germline loops: CDR1 SGHNT, CDR2 YENEEA. The CDR3 is CTSSLQYSHNEQFF. CDR3 sequence (DNA): TGTACCAGCAGCTTGCAGTACTCCCACAATGAGCAGTTCTTC. The entire variable domain, with the rest obtained from reference TRBV11-3 and TRBJ2-1, is as follows: EAGVVQSPRYKIIEKKQPVAFWCNPISGHNTLYWYLQNLGQGPELLIRYENEEAVDDSQLPKDRFSAERLKGVDSTLKIQPAELGDSAVYLCTSSLQYSHNEQFFGPGTRLTVL.

This chain uses TRBV11-3 with TRBJ2-1; the D is unclear. The germline V gene encodes CDR1 SGHNT and CDR2 YENEEA. The CDR3 length is 17 residues. V was shortened by 0 bases and J by 8 bases, with 20 bases between the two germline ends. The CDR3 spells CASSLELASGNHDEQFF. The CDR3 DNA reads as TGTGCCAGCAGCTTAGAGTTGGCTAGTGGGAACCACGATGAGCAGTTCTTC.

As concerns this clonotype: At one of its ends the junction is not consistent with the germline gene, which may arise from a read error. This chain connects TRBV10-2 to TRBJ1-2, with D hard to call. Germline V CDR1 and CDR2: WSHSY, SAAADI. The CDR3 runs 14 residues. The CDR3 protein is CASSGEARAYDYTF. CDR3 nucleotides: TGCGCCAGCAGTGGAGAGGCTCGGGCCTATGACTACACCTTC.

Concerning this clonotype itself: One base away lies a much larger clone, so this may be a sequencing read error. V is TRBV6-2 or TRBV6-3 and J is TRBJ2-6, with a weak D call TRBD2 (5 bases). The germline gives CDR1 MNHEY, CDR2 SVGEGT. Trimming removed 0 bases at V and 8 bases at J, with 11 bases between. The CDR3 extends over 15 amino acids. CDR3 coding DNA: TGTGCCAGCAGTTACTCGGTATCCGGGACCAACGTCCTGACTTTC. Protein product: CASSYSVSGTNVLTF.

Concerning this clonotype: Being one base from a much bigger clone, this may be a read error. This chain links TRBV6-5 with TRBJ2-7; 10 nucleotides line up with TRBD2. V lost 5 bases and J lost 9; bases outside the gene matches: 16. Per the germline V gene, CDR1 is MNHEY and CDR2 is SVGAGI. The CDR3 consists of 16 residues. The CDR3 reads CASSNQIAGGLRVQYF. As DNA, the CDR3 is TGTGCCAGCAGTAACCAGATAGCGGGGGGTTTAAGAGTGCAGTACTTC.

This clonotype was seen a few times. A clone one base away is much larger, so this may be a read error. DNA of the CDR3: TGCGCCAGCAACCAGAGGGTAGAGGGCATCACAGATACGCAGTATTTT. This sequence encodes CASNQRVEGITDTQYF. This chain uses TRBV4-3 with TRBJ2-3, with D perhaps TRBD2 (5 bases). This CDR3 spans 16 amino acids. Germline V gene lookup returns CDR1 LGHNA and CDR2 YSLEER. Trimming took 7 bases from V and 2 from J, leaving 19 bases between them.

Concerning this clonotype itself: This could be a read error, since a much larger clone is one nucleotide away. V usage is TRBV29-1 and J usage is TRBJ1-1, with D possibly being TRBD1 (6 bases). This CDR3 has 12 residues. Per germline, CDR1 SQVTM and CDR2 ANQGSEA. The CDR3 sequence: CSAEGGFTKAFF. The CDR3 DNA sequence: TGCAGCGCCGAAGGGGGGTTCACTAAAGCTTTCTTT.

This clonotype occurred once. One end of the junction varies from germline; a read error may be responsible. The chain combines TRBV11-1 with TRBJ1-1; 8 bases map to TRBD1. The CDR3 sequence is 14 residues long. The germline CDR1 and CDR2 sequences are SGHAT and FQDESV (reference sequence). The CDR3 sequence is CANSLGQGNTEAFF. The CDR3 nucleotides read TGTGCCAACAGCTTAGGACAGGGGAACACTGAAGCTTTCTTT.

On this clonotype itself: An end of the junction does not agree with germline; a read error may underlie this. The V and J genes are TRBV28 and TRBJ2-5, with D possibly TRBD1 on 5 matching bases. Per the germline V gene, CDR1 is MDHEN and CDR2 is SYDVKM. The CDR3 consists of 12 residues. CDR3: CAISAGKETQYF. The CDR3 nucleotides are TGTGCCATCAGTGCAGGGAAAGAGACCCAGTACTTC. Filled out from reference TRBV28 and TRBJ2-5, the complete variable domain reads DVKVTQSSRYLVKRTGEKVFLECVQDMDHENMFWYRQDPGLGLRLIYFSYDVKMKEKGDIPEGYSVSREKKERFSLILESASTNQTSMYLCAISAGKETQYFGPGTRLLVL.

As to this clonotype: Sequence at one end of the junction differs from germline and may be a read error. The V gene is TRBV6-2 or TRBV6-3, the J gene TRBJ1-2; a weak D match, TRBD1 (5 bases). The germline V gene has CDR1 MNHEY and CDR2 SVGEGT. The CDR3 has 18 amino acids. The CDR3 spells CASSYHTPRDGSSYDYTF. CDR3 coding DNA: TGTGCCAGCAGCTACCACACTCCTCGGGACGGAAGTTCCTATGACTACACCTTC.

Concerning this clonotype: This may be a read error, as it is one base from a much larger clone. The chain links TRBV20-1 to TRBJ1-4; D gene unclear. The V gene's germline CDR1 is DFQATT and CDR2 SNEGSKA (reference sequence). The CDR3 extends over 13 amino acids. CDR3 nucleotides: TGCAGTCCTAGTAGTCAGGCAGGTGAAAAACTGTTTTTT. Amino acids: CSPSSQAGEKLFF.

In regard to this clonotype: The junction shows a germline mismatch at one end, possibly a read error. V is TRBV20-1 and J is TRBJ2-1, with D unclear. This CDR3 contains 13 residues. CDR1 and CDR2 from the germline V gene are DFQATT and SNEGSKA (reference sequence). The CDR3 DNA follows: TGCAGTGCTAGGGCTCATATGAACAGTGAGCAGCTCTTT. This gives the protein CSARAHMNSEQLF.

Details on this clonotype: The conserved phenylalanine or tryptophan is not found at the CDR3 terminus, so this likely reflects a read error. The DNA is left out, because the CDR3 cannot be placed on it with certainty; the CDR3 is given as TCRdb lists it. The chain carries TRBV11-2 and TRBJ1-6; the D call TRBD1 from the table was never checked on the DNA. CDR1 and CDR2 (germline): SGHAT, FQNNGV. Inclusive of both ends, the CDR3 amounts to 14 amino acids. CDR3 loop: CASSLGQFGSPIHS.

For this clonotype: The junction does not match germline at one end; this may be a read error. The rearrangement joins TRBV6-1 to TRBJ1-5; TRBD1 aligns across 7 bases. The CDR3 is 16 residues long. Germline V gene sequence: CDR1 MNHNS, CDR2 SASEGT. In nucleotides, the CDR3 is TGTGCCACCCAAAGCCAGGGGGGATCAAGCAATAAGCCCCAGCATTTT. It is translated as CATQSQGGSSNKPQHF.

About this clonotype itself: This sequence may be a read error, since a much larger clone differs from it by one base. This chain uses TRBV12-3 or TRBV12-4 with TRBJ2-5; no definite D call. CDR3 length: 11 residues. The CDR3, as DNA: TGTACCAGCAGTTTATACGAGACCCAGTACTTC. Protein sequence: CTSSLYETQYF.

The chain recombines TRBV28 with TRBJ1-6; TRBD1 might be the D (5 bases). Germline V gene sequence: CDR1 MDHEN, CDR2 SYDVKM. This CDR3 region has 12 residues. Deletions cut 6 bases from V and 10 bases from J, with 10 bases between. The DNA for the CDR3 is TGTGCCAGCAGCTCAGGGTACTCACCCCTCCACTTT. Its translation is CASSSGYSPLHF.

The V call is TRBV10-2, the J call TRBJ2-3; D gene unclear. Trimming shortened V by 11 bases and J by 6 bases, and 18 bases separated the two germline ends. There are 13 residues in the CDR3. Germline CDR1 is WSHSY and CDR2 is SAAADI. CDR3: CAARTGASDTQYF. The DNA for the CDR3 is TGCGCCGCCCGAACGGGCGCCTCGGATACGCAGTATTTT.

In the case of this clonotype: Just one base apart from a much larger clone, this may be a read error. The CDR3 DNA is TGTGCCAACAGTCGACCCCCGGGAGGGCCAAAGGGTGAGCAGTTCTTC. Protein product: CANSRPPGGPKGEQFF. V gene TRBV6-2 or TRBV6-3 combines with J gene TRBJ2-1, with TRBD2 matching over 8 bases. Looked up from germline, CDR1 is MNHEY and CDR2 is SVGEGT. The CDR3 has 16 amino acids.

The gene calls are TRBV29-1 and TRBJ1-1; D is possibly TRBD1 (5 bases). The CDR3 consists of 11 residues. Germline CDR1 reads SQVTM; CDR2 reads ANQGSEA. CDR3 region: CGGREGSGAFF. CDR3 coding DNA: TGCGGGGGTCGGGAGGGGAGTGGAGCTTTCTTT.

About this clonotype: A much larger clone is a single base away; this may be a read error. The chain links TRBV20-1 to TRBJ2-2, with D maybe TRBD2 (6 bases). The CDR3 is made up of 12 amino acids. From germline, CDR1 is DFQATT and CDR2 SNEGSKA (reference sequence). Trimming stripped 6 bases from V and 6 bases from J, with 11 bases between. In DNA form, the CDR3 reads TGCAGTGCCCGGTGGGGGGCCGGGGAGCTGTTTTTT. Protein product: CSARWGAGELFF.

The chain couples TRBV10-2 to TRBJ1-1, with 7 bases matching TRBD1. V trimming: 6 bases; J trimming: 13 bases; junction bases outside the gene matches: 17. The CDR3 totals 14 residues. CDR1 is WSHSY, CDR2 SAAADI, per germline. Written as DNA, the CDR3 is TGCGCCAGCAGGACAGGGTGGGGAATCGCTAAAGATTTCTTT. Its translation is CASRTGWGIAKDFF.

In regard to this clonotype: This may come from a read error, since a much larger clone is one base off. The chain couples TRBV20-1 to TRBJ2-7, with 8 bases aligning to TRBD2. J was trimmed by 5 bases and V by 4 bases; bases with no gene match: 13. This CDR3 region has 15 residues. Germline CDR1 is DFQATT and CDR2 is SNEGSKA (reference sequence). The CDR3 spells CSANMGRGRTNEQYF. The CDR3 DNA reads TGCAGTGCTAACATGGGTCGCGGGAGGACGAACGAGCAGTACTTC.